Listed below are T cell receptor beta chains from one sample, sequenced in a study of T cells in Graves' hyperthyroidism and ophthalmopathy. TCRdb reanalysed the multiplex PCR reads using MiXCR and keeps one entry per CDR3 protein. The repertoire consists of a few hundred thousand distinct CDR3 sequences, with about a sixth occurring once and the leading ten covering less than 20%. The sequenced sample was blood. These receptors were obtained from a woman in her thirties or forties with Graves' ophthalmopathy. The CDR3 runs from the conserved cysteine through the conserved F or W. The D gene is left open where the match is weak. Size is stated for part of the rows, as once, few or many counts, or as a class when the clone is expanded.

>TRBV28|.|many|TRBJ1-1
CASQPRRGGLSAFF
TGTGCCAGCCAGCCCAGGCGAGGGGGTTTATCAGCTTTCTTT
>TRBV29-1|TRBD1|many|TRBJ1-1
CSGGTGTFNTEAFF
TGCAGCGGGGGGACAGGGACTTTTAACACTGAAGCTTTCTTT
>TRBV4-3|TRBD1|many|TRBJ2-2
CASSRIQGLSGELFF
TGCGCCAGCAGCCGAATACAGGGGCTCTCCGGGGAGCTGTTTTTT
>TRBV13|TRBD2|many|TRBJ2-7
CASSAALAGVSYEQYF
TGTGCCAGCAGCGCCGCCCTAGCGGGAGTTTCCTACGAGCAGTACTTC
>TRBV20-1|.|.|TRBJ2-5
CSASGGRGILETQYF
TGCAGTGCTAGCGGGGGCAGGGGAATTTTAGAGACCCAGTACTTC
>TRBV5-1|.|many|TRBJ1-1
CASSLVGLNTEAFF
TGCGCCAGCAGCTTGGTTGGGTTGAACACTGAAGCTTTCTTT
>TRBV6-1|TRBD1|.|TRBJ2-7
CASSGRQGTGDFHEQYF
TGTGCCAGCAGTGGAAGACAGGGGACGGGAGATTTCCACGAGCAGTACTTC
>TRBV3-1|.|many|TRBJ2-5
CASRVKETQYF
TGTGCCAGCAGGGTTAAAGAGACCCAGTACTTC
>TRBV6-5|.|many|TRBJ2-7
CASSYSTRAGGYEQYF
TGTGCCAGCAGTTACTCGACTAGGGCAGGAGGATACGAGCAGTACTTC
>TRBV27|TRBD2|many|TRBJ2-5
CASSRRLAGGQETQYF
TGTGCCAGCTCCAGACGACTAGCGGGAGGGCAAGAGACCCAGTACTTC
>TRBV10-3|.|many|TRBJ1-3
CAISEGDYSGNTIYF
TGTGCCATCAGTGAGGGGGATTACTCTGGAAACACCATATATTTT
>TRBV18|.|many|TRBJ2-7
CASSPPGNTYEQYF
TGTGCCAGCTCACCACCTGGCAATACCTACGAGCAGTACTTC
>TRBV12-3/TRBV12-4|TRBD1|.|TRBJ1-5
CASRRDSDYQPQHF
TGTGCCAGCCGCCGGGACAGTGACTATCAGCCCCAGCATTTT
>TRBV4-1|.|.|TRBJ1-5
CASSLRWPTDQPQHF
TGCGCCAGCAGCCTAAGGTGGCCCACGGATCAGCCCCAGCATTTT
>TRBV7-9|TRBD2|few|TRBJ2-7
CVSSPAAGASYEQYF
TGTGTCAGCAGCCCGGCAGCGGGAGCCTCCTACGAGCAGTACTTC
>TRBV29-1|TRBD1|.|TRBJ2-5
CSVGGQGARQETQYF
TGCAGCGTGGGGGGCCAGGGGGCGCGGCAAGAGACCCAGTACTTC
>TRBV28|.|many|TRBJ2-7
CASSLSRSYSYEQYF
TGTGCCAGCAGTTTGAGTCGAAGCTACTCCTACGAGCAGTACTTC
>TRBV7-3|TRBD2|many|TRBJ2-5
CASSVLGRAGETQYF
TGTGCCAGCAGCGTGCTCGGGAGGGCCGGAGAGACCCAGTACTTC
>TRBV12-3/TRBV12-4|.|many|TRBJ1-1
CASSRGWGATEAFF
TGTGCCAGCAGTAGAGGTTGGGGGGCCACTGAAGCTTTCTTT
>TRBV2|.|many|TRBJ2-1
CASSEGRGGYNEQFF
TGTGCCAGCAGTGAAGGGCGGGGTGGGTACAATGAGCAGTTCTTC
>TRBV5-1|.|many|TRBJ2-7
CASGHTGNYEQYF
TGCGCCAGCGGCCACACAGGGAACTACGAGCAGTACTTC
>TRBV6-1|TRBD2|.|TRBJ2-7
CASTLLAGPYEQYF
TGTGCCAGCACCCTACTAGCGGGCCCCTACGAGCAGTACTTC
>TRBV27|TRBD1|.|TRBJ2-5
CASSFDRDREETQYF
TGTGCCAGCAGTTTTGATCGGGACAGGGAAGAGACCCAGTACTTC
>TRBV11-2|TRBD2|many|TRBJ2-5
CASSLGTSGRLETQYF
TGTGCCAGCAGCTTAGGTACAAGCGGGAGGTTAGAGACCCAGTACTTC
>TRBV29-1|.|many|TRBJ2-5
CSVGTVQWETQYF
TGCAGCGTTGGAACGGTCCAGTGGGAGACCCAGTACTTC
>TRBV29-1|TRBD1|.|TRBJ2-4
CSVKDRVEGKNIQYF
TGCAGCGTTAAGGACAGGGTAGAAGGCAAAAACATTCAGTACTTC
>TRBV3-1|.|.|TRBJ1-6
CASRDGSSPLHF
TGTGCCAGCCGGGACGGTAGTTCACCCCTCCACTTT
>TRBV29-1|.|many|TRBJ1-2
CSVEVLQDSGYTF
TGCAGCGTTGAAGTGTTACAGGATAGTGGCTACACCTTC